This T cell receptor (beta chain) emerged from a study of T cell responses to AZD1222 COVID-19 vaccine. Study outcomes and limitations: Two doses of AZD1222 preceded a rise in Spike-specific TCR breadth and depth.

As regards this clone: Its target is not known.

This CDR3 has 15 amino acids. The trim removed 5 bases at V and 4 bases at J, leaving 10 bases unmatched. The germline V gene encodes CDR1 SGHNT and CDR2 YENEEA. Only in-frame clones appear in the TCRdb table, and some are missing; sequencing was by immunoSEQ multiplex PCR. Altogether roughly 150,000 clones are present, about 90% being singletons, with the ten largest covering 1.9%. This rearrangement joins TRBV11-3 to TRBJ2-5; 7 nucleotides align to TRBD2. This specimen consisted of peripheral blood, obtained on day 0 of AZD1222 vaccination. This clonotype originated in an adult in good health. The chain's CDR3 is CASSQIGGEGETQYF. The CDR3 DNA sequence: TGTGCCAGCAGCCAGATTGGGGGGGAAGGAGAGACCCAGTACTTC.